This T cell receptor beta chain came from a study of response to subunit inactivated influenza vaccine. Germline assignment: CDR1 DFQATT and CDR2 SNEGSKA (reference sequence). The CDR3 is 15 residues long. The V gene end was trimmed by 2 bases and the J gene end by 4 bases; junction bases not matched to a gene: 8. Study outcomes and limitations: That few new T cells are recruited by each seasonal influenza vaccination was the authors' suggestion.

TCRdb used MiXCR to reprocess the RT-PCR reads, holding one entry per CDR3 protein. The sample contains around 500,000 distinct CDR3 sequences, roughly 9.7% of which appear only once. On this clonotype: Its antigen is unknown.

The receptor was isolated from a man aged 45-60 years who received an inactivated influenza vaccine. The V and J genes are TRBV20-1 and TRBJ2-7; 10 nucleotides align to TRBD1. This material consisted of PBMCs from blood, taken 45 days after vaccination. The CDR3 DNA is TGCAGTGCTAGAACTCTGACAGGGGGCCAATACGAGCAGTACTTC. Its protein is CSARTLTGGQYEQYF.